The 29 T cell receptor beta chains below were found in one sample sequenced in a study of shared clonotypes between healthy human individuals. Generated by immunoSEQ multiplex PCR, the TCRdb table keeps only in-frame clones and is missing some. The sample records some 580,000 clones, almost 97% being singletons. Sequencing was performed on naive CD4+ T cells sorted from blood. As to subset: CD45RA+ positively selected. The receptors stem from a young woman in good health.

The chain couples TRBV7-3 to TRBJ2-2; perhaps TRBD2 as D (6 bases). The germline V gene has CDR1 SGHTA and CDR2 FQGTGA. The CDR3 is 15 amino acids. V was clipped by 0 bases and J by 5 bases, with 10 bases between them. The chain's CDR3 is CASSLTGGGTGELFF. Here the CDR3 DNA reads TGTGCCAGCAGCTTAACGGGAGGCGGAACCGGGGAGCTGTTTTTT. Full variable domain (rest looked up from reference TRBV7-3 and TRBJ2-2): GAGVSQTPSNKVTEKGKYVELRCDPISGHTALYWYRQSLGQGPEFLIYFQGTGAADDSGLPNDRFFAVRPEGSVSTLKIQRTERGDSAVYLCASSLTGGGTGELFFGEGSRLTVL.

The chain carries TRBV5-6 and TRBJ2-3; 9 bases line up with TRBD1. The junction had 5 bases not matched to a gene; V was cut back by 4 bases and J by 2 bases. The CDR3 has 15 amino acids. The germline V gene has CDR1 SGHDT and CDR2 YYEEEE. The CDR3 reads CASSKGDRVTDTQYF. The CDR3 nucleotides read TGTGCCAGCAGCAAAGGGGACAGGGTCACAGATACGCAGTATTTT.

The rearrangement joins TRBV6-5 to TRBJ2-7, with D perhaps TRBD2 (6 bases). This CDR3 region has 14 residues. Germline-derived CDR1 and CDR2 are MNHEY and SVGAGI. V lost 6 bases, J lost 0 bases, and 12 bases lay in between. CDR3 residues: CASSGSQISYEQYF. CDR3 sequence (DNA): TGTGCCAGCAGCGGGAGCCAAATCTCCTACGAGCAGTACTTC.

V and J are TRBV27 and TRBJ2-7, with D unclear. V lost 0 bases and J lost 1, with 10 bases in between. CDR3 size: 15 residues. CDR1 MNHEY and CDR2 SMNVEV come from the germline V gene (reference sequence). Written as DNA, the CDR3 is TGTGCCAGCAGTTTATCGGCCGGCCTATCCTACGAGCAGTACTTC. Translation gives CASSLSAGLSYEQYF.

V usage is TRBV4-2 and J usage is TRBJ2-3; the D is unclear. This CDR3 spans 15 amino acids. Germline V CDR1 and CDR2: LGHNA, YNFKEQ. Trimming took off 4 bases at V and 1 base at J, with 12 bases between the two ends. In nucleotides, the CDR3 is TGTGCCAGCAGCCCCGACGGTAGAGGCACAGATACGCAGTATTTT. Translated, it gives CASSPDGRGTDTQYF.

This chain uses TRBV10-3 with TRBJ2-6; either TRBD1 or TRBD2 may supply D (6 bases each). Trimming shortened V by 11 bases and J by 2 bases, and 25 bases separated the two germline ends. Germline CDR1 ENHRY, CDR2 SYGVKD. CDR3 length: 18 residues. Here the CDR3 DNA reads TGTGCCGTCGCAGGGAACGGGGGCGCGTGGACTGGGGCCAACGTCCTGACTTTC. Translating it yields CAVAGNGGAWTGANVLTF.

This chain uses TRBV10-3 with TRBJ2-3; TRBD2 matches at 8 bases. The CDR3 loop spans 13 amino acids. In germline, CDR1 is ENHRY, CDR2 SYGVKD. Losses at the gene ends were 9 bases for V and 1 base for J; bases not matched to a gene: 3. Here the CDR3 reads CAIAGAGTDTQYF. The CDR3 DNA reads TGTGCCATAGCGGGAGCTGGCACAGATACGCAGTATTTT.

This chain links TRBV28 with TRBJ1-2; D is unclear. Trimming took off 3 bases at V and 4 bases at J, with 12 bases between the two ends. Per the germline V gene, CDR1 is MDHEN and CDR2 is SYDVKM. The CDR3 extends over 14 amino acids. The CDR3 spells CASSLGSQPYGYTF. The CDR3 DNA reads TGTGCCAGCAGTTTGGGGTCTCAGCCCTATGGCTACACCTTC.

The gene calls are TRBV4-1 and TRBJ2-3, with 7 bases matching TRBD2. The germline V gene has CDR1 MGHRA and CDR2 YSYEKL. The CDR3 runs 17 residues. V trimming: 2 bases; J trimming: 2 bases; junction bases outside the gene matches: 10. CDR3 nucleotides: TGCGCCAGCAGCCAAAGTCGGGGTAGCGGGCACACAGATACGCAGTATTTT. As protein: CASSQSRGSGHTDTQYF.

The chain recombines TRBV10-3 with TRBJ2-2, with 9 nucleotides matching TRBD1. Germline loops: CDR1 ENHRY, CDR2 SYGVKD. Losses at the gene ends were 6 bases for V and 3 bases for J; bases not matched to a gene: 2. The CDR3 spans 14 residues. The CDR3 region has the DNA TGTGCCATCAGGGGGGACAGGGACACCGGGGAGCTGTTTTTT. Amino acids: CAIRGDRDTGELFF.

The chain couples TRBV4-1 to TRBJ2-7, with 7 bases matching TRBD1. In germline, CDR1 is MGHRA, CDR2 YSYEKL. This CDR3 has 17 residues. The junction had 8 bases not matched to a gene; V was cut back by 0 bases and J by 0 bases. CDR3 residues: CASSQDQRQGFSYEQYF. CDR3 nucleotide sequence: TGCGCCAGCAGCCAAGACCAGCGACAGGGATTCTCCTACGAGCAGTACTTC.

The chain links TRBV2 to TRBJ2-7, with D perhaps matching TRBD2 (6 bases). The V gene lost 5 bases and the J gene lost 1 base, with 12 bases spanning the gap. Germline-derived CDR1 and CDR2 are SNHLY and FYNNEI. This CDR3 is 14 amino acids long. This CDR3 is CASSSGTASYEQYF. The CDR3 coding sequence is TGTGCCAGCAGTTCCGGGACTGCTTCCTACGAGCAGTACTTC.

This chain connects TRBV5-1 to TRBJ2-7, with TRBD1 matching over 9 bases. V trimming: 5 bases; J trimming: 4 bases; junction bases outside the gene matches: 4. The CDR3 has 13 residues. Germline-derived CDR1 and CDR2 are SGHRS and YFSETQ. CDR3 nucleotides: TGCGCCAGCAGACCACAGGGGGCATACGAGCAGTACTTC. It encodes CASRPQGAYEQYF. Combining the CDR3 with reference TRBV5-1 and TRBJ2-7 gives the whole variable domain KAGVTQTPRYLIKTRGQQVTLSCSPISGHRSVSWYQQTPGQGLQFLFEYFSETQRNKGNFPGRFSGRQFSNSRSEMNVSTLELGDSALYLCASRPQGAYEQYFGPGTRLTVT.

V is TRBV7-9 and J is TRBJ2-7; 11 nucleotides line up with TRBD1. V trimming: 8 bases; J trimming: 3 bases; junction bases outside the gene matches: 9. Germline V CDR1 and CDR2: SEHNR, FQNEAQ (reference sequence). The CDR3 runs to 15 residues. Written as DNA, the CDR3 is TGTGCCAGCGGCAGAGACGGGACAGGGGGCTACGAGCAGTACTTC. Its protein product is CASGRDGTGGYEQYF.

The chain couples TRBV10-1 to TRBJ2-7; no definite D call. In germline, CDR1 is WNHNN, CDR2 SYGVQD (reference sequence). The CDR3 has 11 residues. The germline V and J ends were trimmed by 3 bases and 9 bases, with 9 bases remaining between them. The CDR3 DNA reads as TGCGCCAGCAGTGAAGGAGCCCGGCAGTACTTC. This translates into CASSEGARQYF.

The chain is built from TRBV2 and TRBJ2-1, with TRBD2 matching over 7 bases. Looked up from germline, CDR1 is SNHLY and CDR2 is FYNNEI. The CDR3 extends over 13 amino acids. V lost 4 bases, J lost 5 bases, and 2 bases stayed unmatched. DNA of the CDR3: TGTGCCAGCAGTGCTCTAGCGGACAATGAGCAGTTCTTC. This translates into CASSALADNEQFF. Variable domain in full (rest from reference TRBV2 and TRBJ2-1): EPEVTQTPSHQVTQMGQEVILRCVPISNHLYFYWYRQILGQKVEFLVSFYNNEISEKSEIFDDQFSVERPDGSNFTLKIRSTKLEDSAMYFCASSALADNEQFFGPGTRLTVL.

This clone was seen once. This chain joins TRBV5-8 and TRBJ2-7, with D perhaps TRBD1 or TRBD2 (6 bases each). The CDR3 contains 17 residues. The germline CDR1 and CDR2 sequences are SGHTS and YDEGEE. V shed 9 bases and J shed 2 bases, with 27 bases lying between them. The CDR3 here is CATGGAGAGLWAYEQYF. CDR3 nucleotides: TGTGCCACTGGAGGGGCAGGGGCGGGACTGTGGGCCTACGAGCAGTACTTC. The whole variable domain, filled in from reference TRBV5-8 and TRBJ2-7, reads EAGVTQSPTHLIKTRGQQATLRCSPISGHTSVYWYQQALGLGLQFLLWYDEGEERNRGNFPPRFSGRQFPNYSSELNVNALELEDSALYLCATGGAGAGLWAYEQYFGPGTRLTVT.

The chain uses TRBV6-1 and TRBJ2-2; 9 bases map to TRBD2. Looked up from germline, CDR1 is MNHNS and CDR2 is SASEGT. J was trimmed by 5 bases and V by 2 bases; bases with no gene match: 12. CDR3 length equals 18 residues. Here the CDR3 DNA reads TGTGCCAGCAGTGAAAGTCTAGCGGGACTGTTAAAAACCGGGGAGCTGTTTTTT. Translated, it gives CASSESLAGLLKTGELFF.

The genes are TRBV27 and TRBJ2-2, with D hard to call. This CDR3 region has 14 residues. Germline CDR1 and CDR2: MNHEY and SMNVEV (reference sequence). The germline V and J ends were trimmed by 3 bases and 5 bases, with 10 bases remaining between them. The CDR3 DNA reads as TGTGCCAGCAGTTTCGGTGGGCTTACCGGGGAGCTGTTTTTT. It codes for CASSFGGLTGELFF.

The chain has TRBV5-1 and TRBJ2-3, with TRBD2 matching over 7 bases. Germline V gene sequence: CDR1 SGHRS, CDR2 YFSETQ. The CDR3 totals 14 residues. Unmatched junction bases numbered 7, after V lost 7 bases and J lost 2 bases. The CDR3 region is CASGSAGITDTQYF. The DNA for the CDR3 is TGCGCCAGCGGCTCAGCGGGGATCACAGATACGCAGTATTTT.

The rearrangement links TRBV28 to TRBJ2-1, with TRBD1 matching over 7 bases. This CDR3 region has 15 residues. V trimming: 1 base; J trimming: 5 bases; junction bases outside the gene matches: 5. Per the germline V gene, CDR1 is MDHEN and CDR2 is SYDVKM. The CDR3 DNA sequence: TGTGCCAGCAGTTTATTAACGGGACAGCACAATGAGCAGTTCTTC. Amino acids: CASSLLTGQHNEQFF.

The J gene is TRBJ2-3, the V gene TRBV19; 9 nucleotides match TRBD1. Germline V gene data show CDR1 as LNHDA and CDR2 as SQIVND (reference sequence). The J segment lost 4 bases and the V segment lost 10 bases, leaving 9 bases of the junction unmatched. This CDR3 region has 14 residues. Here the CDR3 reads CAIRDRAGADTQYF. The DNA of the CDR3 is TGTGCCATTCGGGACAGGGCAGGAGCAGATACGCAGTATTTT.

The chain is built from TRBV19 and TRBJ1-5; D is unresolved. V was pared by 2 bases and J by 6 bases, with 11 bases between. This CDR3 spans 14 amino acids. CDR1 and CDR2 from the germline V gene are LNHDA and SQIVND (reference sequence). CDR3 sequence reads: CASSISGGSQPQHF. CDR3 coding DNA: TGTGCCAGTAGTATATCGGGCGGGAGTCAGCCCCAGCATTTT.

The chain links TRBV6-6 to TRBJ1-1; no definite D call. Trimming shortened V by 4 bases and J by 0 bases, and 9 bases separated the two germline ends. Germline V CDR1 and CDR2: MNHNY, SVGAGI (reference sequence). The CDR3 runs to 14 residues. CDR3 DNA sequence: TGTGCCAGCAGTTTGGGTCCAATGAACACTGAAGCTTTCTTT. This gives the protein CASSLGPMNTEAFF.

The V gene is TRBV30, the J gene TRBJ1-5, with a possible D match to TRBD1 (6 bases). This CDR3 contains 15 residues. The germline V gene encodes CDR1 GTSNPN and CDR2 SVGIG (reference sequence). Trimming shortened V by 2 bases and J by 6 bases, and 17 bases separated the two germline ends. The CDR3 protein is CAWSRGRGAAQPQHF. Written as DNA, the CDR3 is TGTGCCTGGAGTCGGGGGCGGGGAGCCGCTCAGCCCCAGCATTTT.

The chain combines TRBV1 with TRBJ2-1; the DNA was not used to check the table's D call, TRBD2. TRBV1 is classified as a pseudogene. CDR3 length: 13 amino acids. The CDR3 region is CTSSQDLSNEQFF. The CDR3 nucleotides are TGCACCAGCAGCCAAGATCTAAGCAATGAGCAGTTCTTC.

This clone was seen once. This sequence joins TRBV19 and TRBJ2-1; 16 nucleotides line up with TRBD2. Looked up from germline, CDR1 is LNHDA and CDR2 is SQIVND (reference sequence). The trim removed 3 bases at V and 8 bases at J, leaving 7 bases unmatched. The CDR3 is 17 amino acids. DNA of the CDR3: TGTGCCAGTAGTATCCCGGGACTAGCGGGAGGGCCCGATGAGCAGTTCTTC. It encodes CASSIPGLAGGPDEQFF.

This clone appeared once. The chain couples TRBV30 to TRBJ1-4; D might be TRBD1 (5 bases). Trimming left V 0 bases short and J 4 bases short, with 6 bases between. The CDR3 totals 13 residues. Germline CDR1 reads GTSNPN; CDR2 reads SVGIG (reference sequence). CDR3 protein: CAWSVQVNEKLFF. CDR3 in DNA: TGTGCCTGGAGTGTACAGGTTAATGAAAAACTGTTTTTT.

The V gene is TRBV12-5, the J gene TRBJ2-7; possibly TRBD2 for D (6 bases). The CDR3 runs 19 residues. V lost 2 bases and J lost 5, with 28 bases in between. Germline V gives CDR1 LGHNT, CDR2 FRNRAP. CDR3 region: CASGLRFTGYWGDWDEQYF. The DNA for the CDR3 is TGTGCTAGTGGTTTGAGATTTACGGGGTACTGGGGGGATTGGGACGAGCAGTACTTC.